Described below is a single TCR beta chain sequence and its context. No antigen is known for it. Profiled with immunoSEQ multiplex PCR; TCRdb holds only in-frame clones, not every one. The sample yields roughly 38,000 clones, about 90% seen once. From germline, CDR1 is GTSNPN and CDR2 SVGIG (reference sequence). This CDR3 spans 14 amino acids. J lost 4 bases, V lost 2 bases, and 6 bases had no gene match. This sample was included in a study of T cells in localized non-small cell lung cancer. Points from the study as a whole: Tumor samples were not multi-region, leaving intratumor heterogeneity unexcluded. It was uninvolved adjacent lung that showed the highest T cell clonality, exceeding tumor.

The chain is built from TRBV30 and TRBJ1-2, with TRBD1 matching over 8 bases. The sequence came from a female donor over 55 with stage I squamous cell lung carcinoma. The sample here was peripheral blood, taken before any cancer treatment. The CDR3 sequence is CAWSLTGALYGYTF. The CDR3 DNA reads as TGTGCCTGGAGTCTGACAGGGGCTCTCTATGGCTACACCTTC. Full variable domain (rest looked up from reference TRBV30 and TRBJ1-2): SQTIHQWPATLVQPVGSPLSLECTVEGTSNPNLYWYRQAAGRGLQLLFYSVGIGQISSEVPQNLSASRPQDRQFILSSKKLLLSDSGFYLCAWSLTGALYGYTFGSGTRLTVV.